Here is one T cell receptor (beta chain) with its context. The data were taken from a study of blood T cell repertoires in COVID-19. Across the whole study: Samples taken during acute and convalescent COVID-19 were collected in the United States, Italy and Spain.

In the authors' workflow: How many nucleated cells were present was estimated from reference gene primer amplification. TCRdb keeps only in-frame clones here, not all; method: immunoSEQ multiplex PCR. V and J calls and clone size are copied from that table; D and trimming were computed from the DNA. Among about 180,000 clones listed, 85% to 90% were seen once. Followed over time, Seattle patients had been enrolled while infection was active. The CDR3 contains 14 residues. The sequenced material came from peripheral blood. This sequence was found in a woman in her 70s with COVID-19, enrolled during active disease. The V and J genes are TRBV21-1 and TRBJ1-2; the table gives TRBD1 as D, unverified against the DNA. TRBV21-1 is marked as a pseudogene. The CDR3 loop reads CASSKKAGGVGYTF. In DNA form, the CDR3 reads TGTGCCAGCAGCAAAAAGGCAGGGGGAGTGGGCTACACCTTC.